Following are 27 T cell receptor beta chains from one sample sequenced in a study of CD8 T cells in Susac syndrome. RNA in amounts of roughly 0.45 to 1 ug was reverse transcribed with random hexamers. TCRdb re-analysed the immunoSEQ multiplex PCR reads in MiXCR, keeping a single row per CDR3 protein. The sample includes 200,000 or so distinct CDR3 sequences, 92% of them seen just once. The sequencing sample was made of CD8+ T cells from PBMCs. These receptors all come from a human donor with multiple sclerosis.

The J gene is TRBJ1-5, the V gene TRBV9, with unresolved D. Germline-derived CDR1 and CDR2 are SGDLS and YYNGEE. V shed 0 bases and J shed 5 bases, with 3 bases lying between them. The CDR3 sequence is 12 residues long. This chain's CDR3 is CASSVGDQPQHF. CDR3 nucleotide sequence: TGTGCCAGCAGCGTAGGGGATCAGCCCCAGCATTTT.

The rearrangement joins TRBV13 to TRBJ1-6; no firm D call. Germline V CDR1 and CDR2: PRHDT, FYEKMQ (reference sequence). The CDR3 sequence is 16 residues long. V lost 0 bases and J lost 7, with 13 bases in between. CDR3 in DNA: TGTGCCAGCAGCTTAGGAGGGCAGGTGGTGAATTCACCCCTCCACTTT. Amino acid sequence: CASSLGGQVVNSPLHF.

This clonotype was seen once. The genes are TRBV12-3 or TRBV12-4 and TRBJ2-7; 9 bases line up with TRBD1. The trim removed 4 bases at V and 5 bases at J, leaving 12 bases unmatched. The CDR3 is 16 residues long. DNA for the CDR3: TGTGCCAGCAGTTCCCTTGAGACAGGGGGAACGGACGAGCAGTACTTC. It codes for CASSSLETGGTDEQYF.

CDR3 sequence: CASSHPPGTGTYEQYF. Written as DNA, the CDR3 is TGCGCCAGCAGCCACCCCCCCGGGACAGGGACCTACGAGCAGTACTTC. This chain connects TRBV4-1 to TRBJ2-7; 9 bases match TRBD1. The CDR3 spans 16 residues. Germline loops: CDR1 MGHRA, CDR2 YSYEKL. J lost 2 bases, V lost 3 bases, and 8 bases had no gene match.

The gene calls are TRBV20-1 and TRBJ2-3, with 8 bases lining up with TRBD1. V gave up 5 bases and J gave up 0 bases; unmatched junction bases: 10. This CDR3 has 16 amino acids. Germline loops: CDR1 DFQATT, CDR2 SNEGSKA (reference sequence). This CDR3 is CSAQGASSTSTDTQYF. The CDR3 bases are TGCAGTGCTCAGGGGGCTAGCTCCACTAGCACAGATACGCAGTATTTT.

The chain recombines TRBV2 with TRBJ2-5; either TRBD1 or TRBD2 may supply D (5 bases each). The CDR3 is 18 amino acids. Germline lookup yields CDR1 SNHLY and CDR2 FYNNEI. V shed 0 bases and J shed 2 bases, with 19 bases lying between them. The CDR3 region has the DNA TGTGCCAGCAGTGAAGCACTGACCTACAGGACTTCTCAAGAGACCCAGTACTTC. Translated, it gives CASSEALTYRTSQETQYF.

CDR3 region: CASSRLGQGRGETQYF. As DNA, the CDR3 is TGTGCCAGCAGCCGCCTGGGACAGGGTCGAGGGGAGACCCAGTACTTC. This rearrangement joins TRBV5-4 to TRBJ2-5; 9 bases align to TRBD1. V lost 4 bases, J lost 5 bases, and 12 bases stayed unmatched. The CDR3 has 16 amino acids. Germline V lookup: CDR1 SGHNT, CDR2 YYREEE (reference sequence). The variable domain in full, completed from reference TRBV5-4 and TRBJ2-5, reads ETGVTQSPTHLIKTRGQQVTLRCSSQSGHNTVSWYQQALGQGPQFIFQYYREEENGRGNFPPRFSGLQFPNYSSELNVNALELDDSALYLCASSRLGQGRGETQYFGPGTRLLVL.

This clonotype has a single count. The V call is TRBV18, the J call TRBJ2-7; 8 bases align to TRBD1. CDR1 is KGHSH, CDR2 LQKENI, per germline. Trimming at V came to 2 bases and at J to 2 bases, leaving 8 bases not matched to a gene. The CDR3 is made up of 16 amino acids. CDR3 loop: CASSPWGTGSTYEQYF. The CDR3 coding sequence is TGTGCCAGCTCACCATGGGGGACAGGCTCTACCTACGAGCAGTACTTC.

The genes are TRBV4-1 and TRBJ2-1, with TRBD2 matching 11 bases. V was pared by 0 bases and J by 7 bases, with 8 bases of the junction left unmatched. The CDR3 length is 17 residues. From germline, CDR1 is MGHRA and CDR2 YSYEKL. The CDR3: CASSQDPLAGGRNEQFF. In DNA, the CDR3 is TGCGCCAGCAGCCAAGATCCCCTAGCGGGGGGAAGGAATGAGCAGTTCTTC.

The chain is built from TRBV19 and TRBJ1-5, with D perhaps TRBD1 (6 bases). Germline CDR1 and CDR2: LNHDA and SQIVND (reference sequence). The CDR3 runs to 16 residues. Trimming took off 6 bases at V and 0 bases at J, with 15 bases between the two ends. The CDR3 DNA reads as TGTGCCAGTAGCGCCGGGACACTTTATAGCAATCAGCCCCAGCATTTT. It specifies CASSAGTLYSNQPQHF. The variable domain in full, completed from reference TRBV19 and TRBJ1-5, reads DGGITQSPKYLFRKEGQNVTLSCEQNLNHDAMYWYRQDPGQGLRLIYYSQIVNDFQKGDIAEGYSVSREKKESFPLTVTSAQKNPTAFYLCASSAGTLYSNQPQHFGDGTRLSIL.

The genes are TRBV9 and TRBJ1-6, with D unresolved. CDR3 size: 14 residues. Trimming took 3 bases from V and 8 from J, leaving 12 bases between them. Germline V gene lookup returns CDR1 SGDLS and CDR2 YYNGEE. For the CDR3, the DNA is TGTGCCAGCAGCGGCCGAGTCGCCCATTCACCCCTCCACTTT. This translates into CASSGRVAHSPLHF.

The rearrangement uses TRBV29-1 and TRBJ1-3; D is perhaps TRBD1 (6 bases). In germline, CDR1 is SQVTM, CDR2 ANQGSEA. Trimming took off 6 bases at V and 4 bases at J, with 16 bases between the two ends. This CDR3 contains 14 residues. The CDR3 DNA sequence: TGCAGCGTCGAGTGGGGGCTCGGAGGAAACACCATATATTTT. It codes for CSVEWGLGGNTIYF. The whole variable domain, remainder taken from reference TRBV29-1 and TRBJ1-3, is SAVISQKPSRDICQRGTSLTIQCQVDSQVTMMFWYRQQPGQSLTLIATANQGSEATYESGFVIDKFPISRPNLTFSTLTVSNMSPEDSSIYLCSVEWGLGGNTIYFGEGSWLTVV.

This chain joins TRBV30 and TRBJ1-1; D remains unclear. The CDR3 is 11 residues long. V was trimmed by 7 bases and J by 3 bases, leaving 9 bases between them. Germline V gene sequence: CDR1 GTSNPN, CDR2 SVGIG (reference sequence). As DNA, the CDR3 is TGTGCCTTGTATCCTGACACTGAAGCTTTCTTT. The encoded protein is CALYPDTEAFF.

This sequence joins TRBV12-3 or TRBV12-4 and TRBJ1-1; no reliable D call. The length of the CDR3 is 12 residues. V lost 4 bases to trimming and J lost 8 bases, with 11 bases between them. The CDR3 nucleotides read TGTGCCAGCAGTTCTCTGGCTTTGGAAGCTTTCTTT. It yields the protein CASSSLALEAFF.

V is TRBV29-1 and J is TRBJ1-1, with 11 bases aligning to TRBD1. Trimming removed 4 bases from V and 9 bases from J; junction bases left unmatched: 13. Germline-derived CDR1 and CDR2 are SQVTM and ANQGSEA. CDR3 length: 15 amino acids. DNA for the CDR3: TGCAGCGTTGTGGGGGGACAGGGGGAAAGTCAAAAAGCTTTCTTT. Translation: CSVVGGQGESQKAFF.

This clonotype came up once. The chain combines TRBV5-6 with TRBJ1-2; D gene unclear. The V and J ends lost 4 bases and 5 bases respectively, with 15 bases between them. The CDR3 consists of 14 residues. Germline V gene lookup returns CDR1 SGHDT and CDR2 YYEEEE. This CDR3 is CASSAPKAAYGYTF. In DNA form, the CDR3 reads TGTGCCAGCAGCGCCCCGAAGGCGGCGTATGGCTACACCTTC.

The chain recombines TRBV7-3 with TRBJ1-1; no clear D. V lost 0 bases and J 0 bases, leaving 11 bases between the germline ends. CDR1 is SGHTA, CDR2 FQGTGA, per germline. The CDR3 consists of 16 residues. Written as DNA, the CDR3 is TGTGCCAGCAGCTTAACGTATTCCGGGATGAACACTGAAGCTTTCTTT. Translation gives CASSLTYSGMNTEAFF.

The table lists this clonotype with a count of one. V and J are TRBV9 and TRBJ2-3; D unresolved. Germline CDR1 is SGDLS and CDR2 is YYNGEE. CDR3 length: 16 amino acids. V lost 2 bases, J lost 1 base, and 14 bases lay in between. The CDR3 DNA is TGTGCCAGCAGCGTGGGCCTTTTAGCCGGCACAGATACGCAGTATTTT. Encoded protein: CASSVGLLAGTDTQYF.

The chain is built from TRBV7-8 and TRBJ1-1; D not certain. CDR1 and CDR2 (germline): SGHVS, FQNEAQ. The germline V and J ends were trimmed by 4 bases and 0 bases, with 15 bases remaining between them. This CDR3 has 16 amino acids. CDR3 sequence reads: CASSSRVPGVNTEAFF. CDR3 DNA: TGTGCCAGCAGCTCACGGGTCCCCGGGGTGAACACTGAAGCTTTCTTT.

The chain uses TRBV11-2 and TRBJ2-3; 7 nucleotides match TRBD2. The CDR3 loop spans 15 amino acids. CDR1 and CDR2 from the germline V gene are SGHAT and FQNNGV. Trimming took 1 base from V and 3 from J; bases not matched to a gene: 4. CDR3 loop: CASSLGAGATDTQYF. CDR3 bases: TGTGCCAGCAGCTTAGGGGCGGGAGCTACAGATACGCAGTATTTT.

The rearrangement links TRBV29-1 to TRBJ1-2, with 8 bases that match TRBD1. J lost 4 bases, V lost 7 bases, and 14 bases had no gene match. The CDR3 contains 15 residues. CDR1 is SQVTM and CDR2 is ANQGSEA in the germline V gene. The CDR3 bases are TGCAGCGCTACATCCGACAGGGGCCCGGTCTATGGCTACACCTTC. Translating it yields CSATSDRGPVYGYTF. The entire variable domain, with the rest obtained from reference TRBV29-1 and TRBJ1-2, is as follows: SAVISQKPSRDICQRGTSLTIQCQVDSQVTMMFWYRQQPGQSLTLIATANQGSEATYESGFVIDKFPISRPNLTFSTLTVSNMSPEDSSIYLCSATSDRGPVYGYTFGSGTRLTVV.

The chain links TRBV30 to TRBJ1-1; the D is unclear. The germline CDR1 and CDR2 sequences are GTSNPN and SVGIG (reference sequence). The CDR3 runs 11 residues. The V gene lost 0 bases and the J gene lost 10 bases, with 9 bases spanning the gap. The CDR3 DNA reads TGTGCCTGGAGTGTACTGGAGGGAGCTTTCTTT. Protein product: CAWSVLEGAFF.

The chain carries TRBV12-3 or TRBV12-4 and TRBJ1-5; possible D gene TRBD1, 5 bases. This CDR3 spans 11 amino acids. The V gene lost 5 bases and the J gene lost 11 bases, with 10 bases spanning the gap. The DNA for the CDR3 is TGTGCCAGCAGTCCGGGGGGTACCCAGCATTTT. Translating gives CASSPGGTQHF.

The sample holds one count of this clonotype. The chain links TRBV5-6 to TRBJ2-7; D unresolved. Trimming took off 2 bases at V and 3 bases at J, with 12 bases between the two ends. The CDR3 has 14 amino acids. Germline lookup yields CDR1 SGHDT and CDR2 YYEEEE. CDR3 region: CASSFDTMGYEQYF. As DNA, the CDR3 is TGTGCCAGCAGCTTTGACACCATGGGCTACGAGCAGTACTTC.

The CDR3 DNA is TGCAGTGCTAGCTGGATCACTAGCATATACAATGAGCAGTTCTTC. Translation gives CSASWITSIYNEQFF. The chain has TRBV20-1 and TRBJ2-1; D possibly corresponds to TRBD2 (6 bases). The V end lost 3 bases, the J end lost 4 bases, and 16 bases lay between the germline ends. This CDR3 comprises 15 residues. CDR1 DFQATT and CDR2 SNEGSKA come from the germline V gene (reference sequence).

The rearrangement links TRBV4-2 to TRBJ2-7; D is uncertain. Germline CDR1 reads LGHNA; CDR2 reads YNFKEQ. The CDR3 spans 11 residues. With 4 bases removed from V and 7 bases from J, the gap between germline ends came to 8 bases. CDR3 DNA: TGTGCCAGCAGCCTCCAAGGGGAGCAGTACTTC. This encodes CASSLQGEQYF.

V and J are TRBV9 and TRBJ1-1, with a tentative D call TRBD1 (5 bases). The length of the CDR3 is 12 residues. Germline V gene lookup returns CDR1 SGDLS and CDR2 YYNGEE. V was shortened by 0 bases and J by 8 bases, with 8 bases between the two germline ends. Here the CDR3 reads CASSVGDSEAFF. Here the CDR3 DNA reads TGTGCCAGCAGCGTAGGAGACAGCGAAGCTTTCTTT.